The 2 T cell receptor beta chains below all came from one sample that was sequenced in a study of identical twins. From the 5' RACE reads, TCRdb called clonotypes with MiXCR, one entry per CDR3 protein. The sample lists 450,000 or so distinct CDR3 sequences, around 15% seen once, with more than 0.8% in the top ten. These data also formed part of another study, on yellow fever vaccine responses in identical twins.

The sample was CD4+ T cells sorted from blood. The receptors derive from a young woman in good health.

The chain has TRBV12-3 or TRBV12-4 and TRBJ2-5; no clear D. V was shortened by 2 bases and J by 3 bases, with 4 bases between the two germline ends. The CDR3 covers 12 residues. This CDR3 reads CASSLLEETQYF. CDR3 DNA sequence: TGTGCCAGCAGTTTACTTGAAGAGACCCAGTACTTC.

There are many counts of this clonotype. As DNA, the CDR3 is TGTGCCAGCTGTTGGACACACTGGTGCTACACCTTC. Its protein product is CASCWTHWCYTF. This rearrangement joins TRBV9 to TRBJ1-2, with D tentatively TRBD1 (5 bases). V lost 7 bases to trimming and J lost 9 bases, with 16 bases between them. The CDR3 runs to 12 residues. Looked up from germline, CDR1 is SGDLS and CDR2 is YYNGEE.